This T cell receptor beta chain was found in a study of T cell responses to AZD1222 COVID-19 vaccine (dated by TCRdb to about 2021). With regard to the full study: AZD1222 recipients with second doses at about 4 weeks or about 12 weeks were pooled, because spike-specific TCR depth and breadth did not differ between schedules. TCR sequencing covered 230 or so trial participants: roughly 200 given two doses of AZD1222 and approximately 26 given two doses of MenACWY control vaccine. Trial participants were enrolled into age subgroups of 18-55, 56-69 and 70-plus years, which contained approximately 150, 28 and 58 TCR-sequenced participants, respectively.

The time point label of this sample denotes: baseline before first vaccination. The vaccinee samples were drawn from two UK trials, COV001 and COV002, one of which was a single-blind randomized controlled phase 2/3 trial testing AZD1222 (ChAdOx1 nCoV-19) in healthy adults. Trial participant PBMC samples were collected at day 0 and day 28 after the second dose for TCRbeta chain sequencing. The CDR3 regions of human TCRbeta chains were analyzed by immunosequencing. For the original study's pipeline: Repertoire TCRs were checked for matches against a reference library of SARS-CoV-2-specific TCRs that had been generated using the MIRA antigen-specificity platform. Breadth was defined as the fraction of unique TCRs that were SARS-CoV-2-associated, and depth was defined as the fraction of total T cells that were SARS-CoV-2-associated. Using the MIRA data, each spike-specific TCR was mapped to the spike region that the TCR reacts to and placed in a CD4 or CD8 class. Log10-transformed breadth and depth values were compared by one-way ANOVA with Sidak's multiple comparisons tests. TCRdb took over this immuneACCESS table, retaining in-frame rearrangements with V and J assigned. Such tables are incomplete; in checked studies, under half of the missing clones stem from an unresolved V gene, and the remainder is unexplained. Clone size and the V and J calls come from that table; the DNA yielded D and trimming. In this sample the table shows more than 100,000 clones, over 80% of which occur a single time. The ten largest clonotypes hold 11% to 15% of the sample.

Reading from cysteine to phenylalanine, the CDR3 counts 14 amino acids. The entry retains the CDR3 DNA only, 42 bases that are in frame from base 1. Ends trimmed: V by 6 bases, J by 7 bases; bases unmatched to a gene: 5. CDR1 and CDR2 are drawn from the germline V gene (reference sequence): LNHNV, YYDKDF. Overall results and qualifications from the work: After two AZD1222 doses, both the breadth and the depth of spike-specific TCRs were significantly higher than at day 0 and than in MenACWY recipients. CD4 TCRs associated with the vaccine covered the entire spike protein, and the dominant responses were in regions 160-218 and 743-854. Only six AZD1222 recipients were SARS-CoV-2 seropositive at baseline, limiting conclusions about previously exposed vaccinees. Most participants were white British and females outnumbered males, and the authors suggested that clonal diversity may have been underestimated. Nearly half of unique spike-specific TCRs reportedly recognized epitopes outside regions mutated in the B.1.351 and B.1.1.7 variants. No day 14 peak-response samples were available, so repertoires were characterized only after the peak T cell response. The 56-69-year group was small, and its depth increase did not reach significance, likely because of low power.

This clone was seen a single time. Its antigen target is currently unknown. No much larger clone exists at a distance of one base, and base qualities are not known. The material was peripheral blood, obtained on day 0 of AZD1222 vaccination. This receptor was obtained from an adult in good health. The rearranged segments are TRBV15 and TRBJ1-6, with 8 bases aligning to TRBD1. The sequence in DNA is TGTGCCACCAGACCTCGACAGGGGAATTCACCCCTCCACTTT. Its translation reads: CATRPRQGNSPLHF.